The following is a TCR beta chain sequence with its context. Its antigen is undetermined. This record comes from a study of tissue T cells after allogeneic stem cell transplantation. The CDR3 has 12 residues. CDR1 and CDR2 (germline): SQVTM, ANQGSEA. V was trimmed by 3 bases and J by 5 bases, leaving 10 bases between them. CDR3 sequences, V/J genes, frequencies and template counts came from survey-depth TCRbeta sequencing. Measured with immunoSEQ multiplex PCR; TCRdb has only the in-frame clones, and not every one. Of approximately 6,500 clones in the sample, 50% to 70% were seen once. Study observations and caveats: Motif-based clustering found tissue-specific repertoire signatures shared across patients, though few clones were shared.

Sequences were derived from duodenum tissue, sampled at autopsy. The clonotype comes from a woman between 18 and 55 years old with breast cancer. The chain carries TRBV29-1 and TRBJ1-2, with D maybe TRBD1 (6 bases). CDR3 in DNA: TGCAGCGTTGATCACAGGGTATATGGCTACACCTTC. Translation: CSVDHRVYGYTF.